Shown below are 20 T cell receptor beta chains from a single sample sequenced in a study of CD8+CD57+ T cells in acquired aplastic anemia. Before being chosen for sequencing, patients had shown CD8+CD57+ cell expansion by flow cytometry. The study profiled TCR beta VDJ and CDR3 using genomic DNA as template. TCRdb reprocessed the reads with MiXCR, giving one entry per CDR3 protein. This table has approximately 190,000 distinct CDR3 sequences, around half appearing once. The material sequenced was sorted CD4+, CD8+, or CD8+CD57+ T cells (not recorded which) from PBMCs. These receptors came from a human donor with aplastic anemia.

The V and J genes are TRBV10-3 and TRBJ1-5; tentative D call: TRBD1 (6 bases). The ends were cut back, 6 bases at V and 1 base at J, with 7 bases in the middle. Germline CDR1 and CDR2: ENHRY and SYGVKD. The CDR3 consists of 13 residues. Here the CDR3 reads CAIRQGSNQPQHF. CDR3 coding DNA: TGTGCCATCAGACAGGGAAGCAATCAGCCCCAGCATTTT.

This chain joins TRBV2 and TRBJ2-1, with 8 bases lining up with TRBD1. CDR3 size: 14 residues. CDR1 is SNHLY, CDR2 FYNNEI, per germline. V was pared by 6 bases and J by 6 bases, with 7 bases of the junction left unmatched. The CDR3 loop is CASRPGQGINEQFF. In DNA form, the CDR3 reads TGTGCCAGCAGACCCGGACAGGGTATCAATGAGCAGTTCTTC.

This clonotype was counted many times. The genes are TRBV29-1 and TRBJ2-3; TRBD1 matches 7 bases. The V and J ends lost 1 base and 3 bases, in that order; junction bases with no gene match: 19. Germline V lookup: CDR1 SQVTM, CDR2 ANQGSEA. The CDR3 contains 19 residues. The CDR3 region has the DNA TGCAGCGTTGAAGGGACCGGGACAGCCAATTTGAGGCAGACAGATACGCAGTATTTT. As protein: CSVEGTGTANLRQTDTQYF.

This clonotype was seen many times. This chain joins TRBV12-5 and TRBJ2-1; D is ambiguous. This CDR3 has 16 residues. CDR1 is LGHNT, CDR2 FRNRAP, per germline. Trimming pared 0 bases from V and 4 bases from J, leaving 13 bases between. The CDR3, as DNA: TGTGCTAGTGGTTTGGTAGTCGGATCGCTATACAATGAGCAGTTCTTC. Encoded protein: CASGLVVGSLYNEQFF.

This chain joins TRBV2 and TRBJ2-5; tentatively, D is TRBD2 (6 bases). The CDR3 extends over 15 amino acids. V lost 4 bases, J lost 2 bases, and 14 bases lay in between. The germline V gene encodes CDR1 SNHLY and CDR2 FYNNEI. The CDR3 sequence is CASSVSTGVQETQYF. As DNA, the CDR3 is TGTGCCAGCAGTGTGAGTACGGGAGTGCAAGAGACCCAGTACTTC.

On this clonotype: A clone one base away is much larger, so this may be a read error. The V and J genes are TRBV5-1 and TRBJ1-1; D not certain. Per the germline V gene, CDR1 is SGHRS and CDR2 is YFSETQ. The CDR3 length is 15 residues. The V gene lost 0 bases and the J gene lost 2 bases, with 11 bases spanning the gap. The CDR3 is CASSLVSPINTEAFF. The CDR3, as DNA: TGCGCCAGCAGCTTGGTCAGTCCGATTAACACTGAAGCTTTCTTT.

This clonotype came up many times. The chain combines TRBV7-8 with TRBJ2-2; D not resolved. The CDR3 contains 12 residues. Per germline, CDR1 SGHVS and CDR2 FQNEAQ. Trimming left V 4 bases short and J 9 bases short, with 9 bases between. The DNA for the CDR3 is TGTGCCAGCAGCTCCTCGCGGCGGGAGCTGTTTTTT. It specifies CASSSSRRELFF.

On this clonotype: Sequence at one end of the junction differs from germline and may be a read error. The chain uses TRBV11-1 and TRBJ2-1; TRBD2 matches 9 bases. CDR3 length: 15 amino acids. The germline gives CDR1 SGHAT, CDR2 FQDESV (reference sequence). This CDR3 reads CAGRSRAGGFDEQFF. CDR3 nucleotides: TGTGCCGGCAGGTCCAGAGCGGGAGGTTTCGATGAGCAGTTCTTC. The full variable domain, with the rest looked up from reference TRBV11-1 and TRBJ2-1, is EAEVAQSPRYKITEKSQAVAFWCDPISGHATLYWYRQILGQGPELLVQFQDESVVDDSQLPKDRFSAERLKGVDSTLKIQPAELGDSAMYLCAGRSRAGGFDEQFFGPGTRLTVL.

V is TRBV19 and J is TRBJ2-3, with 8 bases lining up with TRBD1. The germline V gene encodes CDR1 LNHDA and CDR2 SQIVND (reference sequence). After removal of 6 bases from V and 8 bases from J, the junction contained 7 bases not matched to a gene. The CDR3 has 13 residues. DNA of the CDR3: TGTGCCAGTAGCACCGGGACAGGCGGTACGCAGTATTTT. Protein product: CASSTGTGGTQYF.

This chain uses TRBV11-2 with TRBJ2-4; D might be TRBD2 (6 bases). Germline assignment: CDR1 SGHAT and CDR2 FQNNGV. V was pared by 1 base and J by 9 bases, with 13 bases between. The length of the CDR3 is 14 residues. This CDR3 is CASSLGSLRGIQYF. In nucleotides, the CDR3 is TGTGCCAGCAGCTTAGGGTCTCTGCGGGGCATTCAGTACTTC.

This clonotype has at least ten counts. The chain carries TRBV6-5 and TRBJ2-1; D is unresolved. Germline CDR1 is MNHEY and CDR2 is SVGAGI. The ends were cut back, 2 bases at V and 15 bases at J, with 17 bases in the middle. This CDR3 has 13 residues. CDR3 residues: CASSYRASKGMFF. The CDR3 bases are TGTGCCAGCAGTTACCGGGCCAGTAAGGGAATGTTCTTC.

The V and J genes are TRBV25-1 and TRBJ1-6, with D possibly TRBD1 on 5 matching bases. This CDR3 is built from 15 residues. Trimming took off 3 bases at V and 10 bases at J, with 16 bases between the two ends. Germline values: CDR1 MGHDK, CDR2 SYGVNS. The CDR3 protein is CASSEQGWGWSPLHF. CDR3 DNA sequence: TGTGCCAGCAGTGAGCAGGGATGGGGTTGGTCACCCCTCCACTTT. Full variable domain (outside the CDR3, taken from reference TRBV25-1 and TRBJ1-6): EADIYQTPRYLVIGTGKKITLECSQTMGHDKMYWYQQDPGMELHLIHYSYGVNSTEKGDLSSESTVSRIRTEHFPLTLESARPSHTSQYLCASSEQGWGWSPLHFGNGTRLTVT.

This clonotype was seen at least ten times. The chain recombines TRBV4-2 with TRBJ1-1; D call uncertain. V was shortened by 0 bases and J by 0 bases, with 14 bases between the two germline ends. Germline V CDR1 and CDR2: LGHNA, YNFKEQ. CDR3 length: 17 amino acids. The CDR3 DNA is TGTGCCAGCAGCCAAGAGGCAGTAGGTTCCATGAACACTGAAGCTTTCTTT. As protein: CASSQEAVGSMNTEAFF.

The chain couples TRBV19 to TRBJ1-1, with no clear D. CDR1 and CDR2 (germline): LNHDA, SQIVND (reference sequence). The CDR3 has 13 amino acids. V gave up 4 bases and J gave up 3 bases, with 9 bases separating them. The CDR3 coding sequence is TGTGCCAGTAGTAGCCTCGTTGACACTGAAGCTTTCTTT. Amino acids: CASSSLVDTEAFF.

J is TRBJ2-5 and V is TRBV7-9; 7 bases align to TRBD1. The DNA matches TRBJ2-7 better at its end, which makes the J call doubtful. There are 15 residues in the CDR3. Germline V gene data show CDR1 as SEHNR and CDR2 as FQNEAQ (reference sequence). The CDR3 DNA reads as TGTGCCAGCAGCCTAAGTCAACAGGGGTTGGGCGAGCAGTACTTC. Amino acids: CASSLSQQGLGEQYF.

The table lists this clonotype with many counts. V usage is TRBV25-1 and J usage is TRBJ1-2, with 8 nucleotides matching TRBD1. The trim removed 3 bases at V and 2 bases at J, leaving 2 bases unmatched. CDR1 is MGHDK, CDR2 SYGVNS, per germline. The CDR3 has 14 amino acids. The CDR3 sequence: CASSEQGANYGYTF. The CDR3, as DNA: TGTGCCAGCAGTGAGCAGGGGGCGAACTATGGCTACACCTTC.

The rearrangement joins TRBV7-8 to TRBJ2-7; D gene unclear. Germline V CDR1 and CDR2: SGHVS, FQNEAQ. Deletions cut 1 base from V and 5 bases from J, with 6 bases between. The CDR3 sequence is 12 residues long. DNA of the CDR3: TGTGCCAGCAGCTTAGGGGTCCACGAGCAGTACTTC. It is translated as CASSLGVHEQYF.

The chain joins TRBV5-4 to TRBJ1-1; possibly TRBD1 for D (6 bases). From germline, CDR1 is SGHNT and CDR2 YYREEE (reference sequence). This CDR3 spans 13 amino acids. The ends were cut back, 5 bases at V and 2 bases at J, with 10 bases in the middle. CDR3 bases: TGTGCCAGCAGTGGGGACATAAACACTGAAGCTTTCTTT. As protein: CASSGDINTEAFF.

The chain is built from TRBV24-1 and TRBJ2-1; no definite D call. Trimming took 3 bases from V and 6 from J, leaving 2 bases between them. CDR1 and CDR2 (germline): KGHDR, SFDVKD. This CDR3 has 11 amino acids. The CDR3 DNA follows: TGTGCCACCAGTGATAGCAATGAGCAGTTCTTC. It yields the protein CATSDSNEQFF.

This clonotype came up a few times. This CDR3 reads CASSRRQGVGYTF. CDR3 DNA: TGTGCCAGCAGCCGACGACAGGGGGTTGGCTACACCTTC. The V and J genes are TRBV9 and TRBJ1-2, with 9 bases matching TRBD1. The V gene end was trimmed by 4 bases and the J gene end by 7 bases; junction bases not matched to a gene: 5. This CDR3 comprises 13 residues. Germline CDR1 and CDR2: SGDLS and YYNGEE.